These 20 T cell receptor beta chains were sequenced from one sample in a study of CD8 T cells in Susac syndrome. Reverse transcription of about 0.5 to 1 ug RNA was carried out with random hexamers. Each CDR3 protein is one row after TCRdb ran MiXCR on the immunoSEQ multiplex PCR reads. The sample contains fewer than 350,000 distinct CDR3 sequences, roughly 90% of which appear only once. Sequencing was performed on CD8+ T cells from PBMCs. These receptors originate from a human donor with multiple sclerosis.

This chain joins TRBV12-3 or TRBV12-4 and TRBJ2-1, with TRBD1 matching over 9 bases. The CDR3 is 15 amino acids. The V segment lost 6 bases and the J segment 8 bases; nucleotides outside the gene matches: 11. CDR3 sequence reads: CASRPTGGISDEQFF. DNA of the CDR3: TGTGCCAGCAGGCCTACAGGGGGCATATCCGATGAGCAGTTCTTC.

Only one count was recorded for this clonotype. CDR3 region: CASSRLGDTQYF. CDR3 DNA: TGTGCCAGCAGCCGATTAGGGGATACGCAGTATTTT. The J gene is TRBJ2-3, the V gene TRBV5-6; D gene ambiguous. This CDR3 is 12 amino acids long. Trimming removed 4 bases from V and 6 bases from J, with 9 bases in between. Looked up from germline, CDR1 is SGHDT and CDR2 is YYEEEE.

The chain is built from TRBV6-4 and TRBJ2-6; D is possibly TRBD2 (5 bases). CDR1 is MRHNA, CDR2 SNTAGT, per germline. The V gene lost 4 bases and the J gene lost 0 bases, with 13 bases spanning the gap. This CDR3 spans 17 amino acids. The CDR3 bases are TGTGCCAGCAGTGGGGGAGACATGAGCTCTGGGGCCAACGTCCTGACTTTC. Protein sequence: CASSGGDMSSGANVLTF.

The V gene is TRBV9, the J gene TRBJ2-1; perhaps TRBD2 as D (5 bases). Trimming took 0 bases from V and 10 from J, leaving 11 bases between them. Germline CDR1 SGDLS, CDR2 YYNGEE. This CDR3 is 13 amino acids long. Here the CDR3 DNA reads TGTGCCAGCAGCGTAGGGGAGTTGGTAGAGCAGTTCTTC. The encoded protein is CASSVGELVEQFF.

V is TRBV4-2 and J is TRBJ2-1; no clear D gene. The V end was cut by 0 bases, the J end by 7 bases, with 10 bases between. The CDR3 contains 14 residues. In germline, CDR1 is LGHNA, CDR2 YNFKEQ. CDR3 residues: CASSQEMTGNEQFF. The CDR3 region has the DNA TGTGCCAGCAGCCAAGAGATGACTGGTAATGAGCAGTTCTTC.

This clonotype was observed a single time. The CDR3 coding sequence is TGTGCCAGCAGTGAAACCCCCGGGACTAGCGGGAGGGCGTACACCGGGGAGCTGTTTTTT. Encoded protein: CASSETPGTSGRAYTGELFF. The chain joins TRBV25-1 to TRBJ2-2, with TRBD2 identical over 16 bases. The CDR3 is made up of 20 amino acids. The J segment lost 3 bases and the V segment lost 2 bases, leaving 9 bases of the junction unmatched. The germline CDR1 and CDR2 sequences are MGHDK and SYGVNS.

This rearrangement joins TRBV20-1 to TRBJ2-7, with D tentatively TRBD2 (5 bases). CDR3 size: 15 residues. V lost 3 bases, J lost 7 bases, and 22 bases lay in between. The germline V gene encodes CDR1 DFQATT and CDR2 SNEGSKA (reference sequence). CDR3 amino acids: CSARAVLRATGEQYF. Here the CDR3 DNA reads TGCAGTGCTAGGGCCGTCCTCCGGGCAACGGGAGAGCAGTACTTC.

V gene TRBV30 combines with J gene TRBJ2-1, with 8 bases lining up with TRBD2. V was pared by 4 bases and J by 4 bases, with 9 bases of the junction left unmatched. Germline V gene lookup returns CDR1 GTSNPN and CDR2 SVGIG (reference sequence). CDR3 length: 15 amino acids. CDR3: CAWKVQAGVYNEQFF. In DNA form, the CDR3 reads TGTGCCTGGAAGGTCCAAGCGGGGGTTTACAATGAGCAGTTCTTC.

The J gene is TRBJ1-1, the V gene TRBV2, with TRBD1 identical over 8 bases. Germline CDR1 and CDR2: SNHLY and FYNNEI. V was clipped by 4 bases and J by 3 bases; unmatched bases: 4. The CDR3 contains 14 residues. The CDR3 sequence is CASSAPTGDTEAFF. The CDR3 nucleotides are TGTGCCAGCAGTGCCCCGACAGGGGACACTGAAGCTTTCTTT.

The table lists this clonotype with a few counts. This sequence joins TRBV19 and TRBJ2-2, with D possibly matching TRBD2 (5 bases). This CDR3 is 14 amino acids long. Germline V gives CDR1 LNHDA, CDR2 SQIVND (reference sequence). The V gene lost 5 bases and the J gene lost 4 bases, with 11 bases spanning the gap. In DNA form, the CDR3 reads TGTGCCAGTAGTCCCCTAGGAGGCACCGGGGAGCTGTTTTTT. Translating gives CASSPLGGTGELFF.

This clonotype was seen once. The CDR3 DNA follows: TGTGCCAGCAGTGAAAGGGGTGGCTACACCTTC. Its translation is CASSERGGYTF. V gene TRBV2 combines with J gene TRBJ1-2; possibly TRBD1 for D (5 bases). Trimming pared 2 bases from V and 7 bases from J, leaving 5 bases between. The CDR3 loop spans 11 amino acids. The V gene's germline CDR1 is SNHLY and CDR2 FYNNEI.

The V call is TRBV27, the J call TRBJ2-7; no clear D. V dropped 0 bases and J dropped 1 base, with 4 bases sitting between them. Germline V gene sequence: CDR1 MNHEY, CDR2 SMNVEV (reference sequence). The CDR3 consists of 13 residues. CDR3 sequence reads: CASSLSISYEQYF. The CDR3 coding sequence is TGTGCCAGCAGTTTATCGATTTCCTACGAGCAGTACTTC.

This chain connects TRBV7-2 to TRBJ1-1, with 7 bases aligning to TRBD1. CDR3 length: 14 amino acids. Germline V gene data show CDR1 as SGHTA and CDR2 as FQGNSA. V was pared by 5 bases and J by 0 bases, with 3 bases of the junction left unmatched. CDR3 bases: TGTGCCAGCAGCAAGGGACAGTTGAACACTGAAGCTTTCTTT. It is translated as CASSKGQLNTEAFF.

The chain combines TRBV30 with TRBJ2-2, with D perhaps matching TRBD1 (6 bases). Germline assignment: CDR1 GTSNPN and CDR2 SVGIG (reference sequence). Trimming left V 4 bases short and J 0 bases short, with 12 bases between. The CDR3 spans 15 residues. CDR3 nucleotide sequence: TGTGCCTGGATGTCCGGGACAACGAACACCGGGGAGCTGTTTTTT. Translating it yields CAWMSGTTNTGELFF.

This clonotype appeared once. The V and J genes are TRBV2 and TRBJ2-5; TRBD1 aligns across 9 bases. The V gene end was trimmed by 7 bases and the J gene end by 5 bases; junction bases not matched to a gene: 5. Looked up from germline, CDR1 is SNHLY and CDR2 is FYNNEI. The CDR3 is made up of 13 amino acids. The CDR3 loop reads CASIGTGKETQYF. CDR3 nucleotides: TGTGCCAGCATTGGGACAGGGAAGGAGACCCAGTACTTC.

This clonotype was counted a single time. This rearrangement joins TRBV4-3 to TRBJ2-5; weak D call: TRBD1 (6 bases). The germline CDR1 and CDR2 sequences are LGHNA and YSLEER. Trimming removed 5 bases from V and 1 base from J, with 14 bases in between. The CDR3 totals 15 residues. This CDR3 is CASSKQGNIQETQYF. The CDR3 bases are TGCGCCAGCAGCAAACAGGGTAATATCCAAGAGACCCAGTACTTC.

The chain combines TRBV6-2 or TRBV6-3 with TRBJ2-5, with TRBD1 matching over 7 bases. In germline, CDR1 is MNHEY, CDR2 SVGEGT. V shed 7 bases, J shed 2 bases, and the junction held 4 bases outside the gene matches. The CDR3 has 13 residues. The CDR3 here is CASTGQPQETQYF. The CDR3 coding sequence is TGTGCCAGCACGGGACAGCCTCAAGAGACCCAGTACTTC.

The V and J genes are TRBV7-8 and TRBJ2-1; 10 nucleotides align to TRBD2. Germline CDR1 is SGHVS and CDR2 is FQNEAQ. Trimming took 8 bases from V and 0 from J; bases not matched to a gene: 7. The CDR3 runs 16 residues. The CDR3 nucleotides are TGTGCCAGCCGATGGACTAGCGGATACTCCTACAATGAGCAGTTCTTC. Residues: CASRWTSGYSYNEQFF.

The CDR3 here is CASSLGRDSYNEQFF. CDR3 nucleotides: TGTGCCAGCAGCCTAGGCAGGGATTCCTACAATGAGCAGTTCTTC. The genes are TRBV11-2 and TRBJ2-1; perhaps TRBD1 as D (5 bases). The ends were cut back, 5 bases at V and 1 base at J, with 12 bases in the middle. The germline V gene has CDR1 SGHAT and CDR2 FQNNGV. CDR3 length: 15 residues.

In this sample, this clonotype turned up a few times. The chain is built from TRBV6-1 and TRBJ2-3, with TRBD2 matching over 10 bases. The junction had 10 bases not matched to a gene; V was cut back by 5 bases and J by 14 bases. Germline V gene data show CDR1 as MNHNS and CDR2 as SASEGT. This CDR3 region has 13 residues. The chain's CDR3 is CASSSTSGGARYF. In DNA form, the CDR3 reads TGTGCCAGCAGTTCGACGAGCGGGGGGGCCCGGTATTTT.